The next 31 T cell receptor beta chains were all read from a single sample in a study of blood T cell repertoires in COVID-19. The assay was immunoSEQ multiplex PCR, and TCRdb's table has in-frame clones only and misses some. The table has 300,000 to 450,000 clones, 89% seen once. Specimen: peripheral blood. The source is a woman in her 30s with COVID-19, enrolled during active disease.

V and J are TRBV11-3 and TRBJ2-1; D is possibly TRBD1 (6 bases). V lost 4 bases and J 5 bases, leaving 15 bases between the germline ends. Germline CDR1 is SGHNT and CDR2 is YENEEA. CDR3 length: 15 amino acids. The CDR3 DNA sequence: TGTGCCAGCAGCTATTTGAGGGGGTCCCACAATGAGCAGTTCTTC. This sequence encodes CASSYLRGSHNEQFF.

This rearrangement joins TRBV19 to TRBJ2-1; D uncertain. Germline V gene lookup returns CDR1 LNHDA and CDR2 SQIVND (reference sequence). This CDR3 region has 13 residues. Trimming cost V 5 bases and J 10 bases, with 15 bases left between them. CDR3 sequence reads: CASSALRPGEQFF. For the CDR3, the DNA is TGTGCCAGTAGTGCCCTTCGACCCGGGGAGCAGTTCTTC.

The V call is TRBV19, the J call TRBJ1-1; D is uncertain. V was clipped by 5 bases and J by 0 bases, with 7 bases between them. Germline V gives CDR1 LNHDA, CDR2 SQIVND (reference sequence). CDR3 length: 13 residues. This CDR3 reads CASSALVNTEAFF. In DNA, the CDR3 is TGTGCCAGTAGTGCCTTAGTGAACACTGAAGCTTTCTTT.

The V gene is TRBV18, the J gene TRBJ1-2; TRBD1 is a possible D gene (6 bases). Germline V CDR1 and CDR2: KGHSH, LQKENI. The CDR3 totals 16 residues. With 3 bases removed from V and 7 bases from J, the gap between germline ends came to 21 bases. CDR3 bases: TGTGCCAGCTCACCGCATGGGCGGGGGGCGATTGGTGGCTACACCTTC. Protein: CASSPHGRGAIGGYTF.

The CDR3 is CASSMWRPPHEQFF. CDR3 coding DNA: TGTGCCAGTAGTATGTGGCGGCCCCCCCATGAGCAGTTCTTC. This rearrangement joins TRBV19 to TRBJ2-1; D ambiguous. The germline V gene encodes CDR1 LNHDA and CDR2 SQIVND (reference sequence). This CDR3 has 14 residues. Trimming shortened V by 3 bases and J by 8 bases, and 14 bases separated the two germline ends.

The CDR3 reads CASSRDRGNTEAFF. The CDR3 coding sequence is TGTGCCAGCAGTAGGGACAGGGGAAACACTGAAGCTTTCTTT. V gene TRBV6-5 combines with J gene TRBJ1-1, with TRBD1 matching 10 bases. Germline CDR1 and CDR2: MNHEY and SVGAGI. CDR3 length: 14 amino acids. V shed 5 bases and J 2 bases; nucleotides not matched to a gene: 2.

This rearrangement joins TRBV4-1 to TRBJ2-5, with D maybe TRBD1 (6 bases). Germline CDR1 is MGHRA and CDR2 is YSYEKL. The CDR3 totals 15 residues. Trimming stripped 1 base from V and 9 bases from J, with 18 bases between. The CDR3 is CASSQVGQGPRAQYF. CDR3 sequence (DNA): TGCGCCAGCAGCCAAGTCGGTCAGGGGCCCAGGGCCCAGTACTTC.

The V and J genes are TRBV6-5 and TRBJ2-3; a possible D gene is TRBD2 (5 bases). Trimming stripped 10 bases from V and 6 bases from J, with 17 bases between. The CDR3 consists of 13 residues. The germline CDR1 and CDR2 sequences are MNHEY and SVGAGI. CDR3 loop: CAMGRSGLDTQYF. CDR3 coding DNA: TGTGCCATGGGCAGGAGCGGCCTGGATACGCAGTATTTT.

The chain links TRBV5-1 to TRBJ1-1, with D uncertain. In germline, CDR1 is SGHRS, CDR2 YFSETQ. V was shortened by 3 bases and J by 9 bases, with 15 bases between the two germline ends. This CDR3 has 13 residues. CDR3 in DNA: TGCGCCAGCAGCTCCTATTCCGGGTCCCAAGCTTTCTTT. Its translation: CASSSYSGSQAFF. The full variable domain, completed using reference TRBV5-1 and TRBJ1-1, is KAGVTQTPRYLIKTRGQQVTLSCSPISGHRSVSWYQQTPGQGLQFLFEYFSETQRNKGNFPGRFSGRQFSNSRSEMNVSTLELGDSALYLCASSSYSGSQAFFGQGTRLTVV.

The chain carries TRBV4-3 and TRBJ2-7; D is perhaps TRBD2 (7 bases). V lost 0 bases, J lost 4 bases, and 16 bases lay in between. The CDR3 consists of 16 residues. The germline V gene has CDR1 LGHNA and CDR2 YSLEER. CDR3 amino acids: CASSQDWGGLGYEQYF. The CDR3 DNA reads TGCGCCAGCAGCCAAGACTGGGGGGGCCTAGGGTACGAGCAGTACTTC.

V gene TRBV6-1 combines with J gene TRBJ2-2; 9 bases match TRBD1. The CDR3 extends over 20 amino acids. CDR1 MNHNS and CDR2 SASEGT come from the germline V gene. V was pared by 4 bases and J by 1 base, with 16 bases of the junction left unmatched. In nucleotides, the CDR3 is TGTGCCAGCAGTGCCCCCGGGACAGGGAGCGGAATCGAGAACACCGGGGAGCTGTTTTTT. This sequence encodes CASSAPGTGSGIENTGELFF.

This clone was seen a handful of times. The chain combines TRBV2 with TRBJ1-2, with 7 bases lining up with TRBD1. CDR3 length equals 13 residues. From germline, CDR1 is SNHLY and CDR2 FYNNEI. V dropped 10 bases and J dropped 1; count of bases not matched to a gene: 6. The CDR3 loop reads CATTGDVNYGYTF. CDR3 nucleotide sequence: TGTGCCACCACAGGGGATGTTAACTATGGCTACACCTTC.

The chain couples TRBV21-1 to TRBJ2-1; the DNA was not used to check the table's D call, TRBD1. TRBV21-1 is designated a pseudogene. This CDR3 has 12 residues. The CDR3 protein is CASSDRHNEQFF. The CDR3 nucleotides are TGTGCCAGCTCGGACAGGCACAATGAGCAGTTCTTC.

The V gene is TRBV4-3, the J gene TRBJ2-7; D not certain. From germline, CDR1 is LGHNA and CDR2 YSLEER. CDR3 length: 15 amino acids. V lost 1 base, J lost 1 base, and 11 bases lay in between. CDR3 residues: CASSQGLAKSYEQYF. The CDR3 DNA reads TGCGCCAGCAGCCAAGGACTCGCCAAGTCCTACGAGCAGTACTTC.

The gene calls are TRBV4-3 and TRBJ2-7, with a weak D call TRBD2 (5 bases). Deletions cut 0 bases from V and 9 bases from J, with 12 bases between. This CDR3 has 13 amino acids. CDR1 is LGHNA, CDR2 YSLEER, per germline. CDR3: CASSQETGGGQYF. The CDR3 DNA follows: TGCGCCAGCAGCCAAGAGACTGGCGGAGGGCAGTACTTC.

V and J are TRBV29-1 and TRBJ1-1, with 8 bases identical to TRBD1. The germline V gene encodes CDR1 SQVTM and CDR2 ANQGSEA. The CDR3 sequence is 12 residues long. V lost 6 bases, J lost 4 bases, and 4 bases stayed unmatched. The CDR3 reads CSVGQGGTEAFF. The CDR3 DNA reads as TGCAGCGTCGGACAGGGAGGCACTGAAGCTTTCTTT.

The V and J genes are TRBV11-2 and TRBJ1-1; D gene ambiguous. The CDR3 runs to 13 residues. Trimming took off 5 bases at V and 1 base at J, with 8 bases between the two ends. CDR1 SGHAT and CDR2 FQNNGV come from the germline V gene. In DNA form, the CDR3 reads TGTGCCAGCAGCCCCCTGTCGAACACTGAAGCTTTCTTT. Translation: CASSPLSNTEAFF. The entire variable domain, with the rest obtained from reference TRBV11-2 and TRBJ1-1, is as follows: EAGVAQSPRYKIIEKRQSVAFWCNPISGHATLYWYQQILGQGPKLLIQFQNNGVVDDSQLPKDRFSAERLKGVDSTLKIQPAKLEDSAVYLCASSPLSNTEAFFGQGTRLTVV.

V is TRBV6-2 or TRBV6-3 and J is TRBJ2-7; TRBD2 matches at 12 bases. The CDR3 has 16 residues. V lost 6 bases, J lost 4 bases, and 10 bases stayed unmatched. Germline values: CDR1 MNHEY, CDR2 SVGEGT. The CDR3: CASSPRTSGTDYEQYV. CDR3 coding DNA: TGTGCCAGCAGCCCAAGGACTAGCGGGACAGATTACGAGCAGTACGTC.

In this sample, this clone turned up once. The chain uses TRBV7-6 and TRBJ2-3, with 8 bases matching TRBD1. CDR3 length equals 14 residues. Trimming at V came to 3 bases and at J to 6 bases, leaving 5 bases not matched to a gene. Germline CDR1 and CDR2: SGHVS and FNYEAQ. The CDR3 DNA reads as TGTGCCAGCAGCTTTCGACAGGGGAGGGATACGCAGTATTTT. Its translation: CASSFRQGRDTQYF.

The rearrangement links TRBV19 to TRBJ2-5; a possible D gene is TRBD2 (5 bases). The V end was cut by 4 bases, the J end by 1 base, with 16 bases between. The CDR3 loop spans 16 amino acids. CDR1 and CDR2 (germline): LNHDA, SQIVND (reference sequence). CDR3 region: CASSKAPGKPQETQYF. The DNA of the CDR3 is TGTGCCAGTAGTAAGGCACCGGGAAAGCCCCAAGAGACCCAGTACTTC.

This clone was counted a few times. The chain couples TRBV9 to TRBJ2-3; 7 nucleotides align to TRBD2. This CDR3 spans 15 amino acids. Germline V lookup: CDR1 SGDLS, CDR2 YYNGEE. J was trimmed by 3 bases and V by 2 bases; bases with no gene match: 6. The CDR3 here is CASSVRAGETDTQYF. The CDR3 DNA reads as TGTGCCAGCAGCGTCCGGGCGGGAGAAACAGATACGCAGTATTTT.

CDR3 sequence (DNA): TGTGCCAGCAGTTACGGTCGGGGGGGGCCACGATCCAACTATGGCTACACCTTC. Protein product: CASSYGRGGPRSNYGYTF. The chain is built from TRBV6-2 or TRBV6-3 and TRBJ1-2, with D tentatively TRBD1 (6 bases). Trimming left V 2 bases short and J 2 bases short, with 21 bases between. Germline values: CDR1 MNHEY, CDR2 SVGEGT. The CDR3 extends over 18 amino acids.

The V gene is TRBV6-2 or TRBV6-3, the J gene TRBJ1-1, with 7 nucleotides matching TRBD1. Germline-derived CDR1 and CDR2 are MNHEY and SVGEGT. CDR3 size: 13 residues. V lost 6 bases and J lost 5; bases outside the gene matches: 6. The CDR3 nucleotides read TGTGCCAGCAGCGGACAGACAGGGACTGAAGCTTTCTTT. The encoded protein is CASSGQTGTEAFF.

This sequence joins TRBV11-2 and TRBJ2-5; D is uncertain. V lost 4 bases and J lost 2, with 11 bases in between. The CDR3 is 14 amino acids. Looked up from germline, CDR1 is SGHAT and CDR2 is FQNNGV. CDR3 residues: CASSSGAIQETQYF. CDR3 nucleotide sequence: TGTGCCAGCAGCTCTGGAGCGATTCAAGAGACCCAGTACTTC.

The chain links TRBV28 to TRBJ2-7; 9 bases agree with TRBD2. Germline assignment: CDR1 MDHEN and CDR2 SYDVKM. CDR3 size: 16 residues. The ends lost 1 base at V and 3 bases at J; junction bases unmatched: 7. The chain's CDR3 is CASSLSAGGLVYEQYF. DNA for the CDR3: TGTGCCAGCAGTTTATCGGCGGGGGGGCTTGTCTACGAGCAGTACTTC. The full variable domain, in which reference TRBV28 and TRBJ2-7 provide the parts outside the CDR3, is DVKVTQSSRYLVKRTGEKVFLECVQDMDHENMFWYRQDPGLGLRLIYFSYDVKMKEKGDIPEGYSVSREKKERFSLILESASTNQTSMYLCASSLSAGGLVYEQYFGPGTRLTVT.

The CDR3 nucleotides are TGCGCCAGCAGCTTGGAATCGGGACAGTATCAGCCCCAGCATTTT. Translated, it gives CASSLESGQYQPQHF. V gene TRBV5-1 combines with J gene TRBJ1-5, with 7 positions matching TRBD1. Germline CDR1 reads SGHRS; CDR2 reads YFSETQ. The junction had 5 bases not matched to a gene; V was cut back by 0 bases and J by 5 bases. The CDR3 is 15 residues long.

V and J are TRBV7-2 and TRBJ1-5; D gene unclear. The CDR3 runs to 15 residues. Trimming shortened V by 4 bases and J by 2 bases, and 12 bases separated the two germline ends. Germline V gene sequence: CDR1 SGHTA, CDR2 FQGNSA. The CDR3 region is CASSSGLWGNQPQHF. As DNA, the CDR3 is TGTGCCAGCAGCTCTGGACTATGGGGCAATCAGCCCCAGCATTTT.

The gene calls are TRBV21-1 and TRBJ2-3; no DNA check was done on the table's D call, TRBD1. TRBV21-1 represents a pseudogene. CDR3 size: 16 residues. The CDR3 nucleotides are TGTGCCAGCAGCCACCTACGGGACAGCGACACAGATACGCAGTATTTT. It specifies CASSHLRDSDTDTQYF.

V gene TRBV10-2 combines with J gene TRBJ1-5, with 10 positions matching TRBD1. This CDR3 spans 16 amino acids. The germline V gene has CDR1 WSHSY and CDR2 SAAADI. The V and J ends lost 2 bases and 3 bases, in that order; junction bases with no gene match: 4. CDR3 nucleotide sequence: TGCGCCAGCAGTGAGGCGGACAGGGGGACCAATCAGCCCCAGCATTTT. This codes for CASSEADRGTNQPQHF.

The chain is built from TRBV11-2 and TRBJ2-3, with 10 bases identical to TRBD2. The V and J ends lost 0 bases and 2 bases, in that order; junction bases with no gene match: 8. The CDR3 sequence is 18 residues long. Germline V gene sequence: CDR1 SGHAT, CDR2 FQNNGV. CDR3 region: CASSLDYGLAATTDTQYF. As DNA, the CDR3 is TGTGCCAGCAGCTTAGATTACGGACTAGCGGCGACCACAGATACGCAGTATTTT.

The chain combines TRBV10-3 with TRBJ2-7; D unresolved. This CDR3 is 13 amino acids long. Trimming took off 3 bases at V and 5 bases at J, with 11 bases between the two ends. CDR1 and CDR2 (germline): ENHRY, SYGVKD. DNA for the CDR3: TGTGCCATCAGTGACCCTCGGGTGCACGAGCAGTACTTC. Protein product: CAISDPRVHEQYF.